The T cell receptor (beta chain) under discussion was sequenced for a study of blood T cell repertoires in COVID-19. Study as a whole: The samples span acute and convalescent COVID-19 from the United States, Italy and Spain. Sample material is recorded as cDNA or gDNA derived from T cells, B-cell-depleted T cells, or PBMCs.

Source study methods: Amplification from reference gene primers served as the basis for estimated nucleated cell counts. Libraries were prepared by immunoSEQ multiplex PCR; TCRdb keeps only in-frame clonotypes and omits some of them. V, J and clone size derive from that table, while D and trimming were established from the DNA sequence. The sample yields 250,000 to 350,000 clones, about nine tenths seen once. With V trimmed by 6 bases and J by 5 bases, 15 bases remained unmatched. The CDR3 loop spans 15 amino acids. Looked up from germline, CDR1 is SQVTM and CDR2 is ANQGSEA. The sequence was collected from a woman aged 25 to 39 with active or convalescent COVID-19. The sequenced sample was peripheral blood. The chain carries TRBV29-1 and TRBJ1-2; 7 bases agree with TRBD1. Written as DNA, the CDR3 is TGCAGCGTAGAATGGGCAGGGGGAGTGGGGTATGGCTACACCTTC. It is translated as CSVEWAGGVGYGYTF.